What follows describes a single T cell receptor (beta chain). Its antigen has not been determined. Per-base qualities were not stored, and no clone one base away is much larger. The data derive from a study of blood T cell repertoires in COVID-19 (dated by TCRdb to about 2020). Regarding the study in general: Samples from collaborators originated in the United States, Italy and Spain and spanned both the acute and convalescent phases of COVID-19. The prospective study material was composed of cDNA or gDNA derived from T cells, B-cell-depleted T cells, or PBMCs. Deeply sampled blood TCRbeta repertoires from subjects exposed to, actively infected with, or recovered from COVID-19 were included in the dataset. A freely available public database, intended as a resource for researchers studying the immune response to SARS-CoV-2, is where the repertoires were released. Samples were obtained from the ongoing ImmuneRACE study (first 160 participants) and from approximately 1,200 subjects provided by 6 global collaborators. The sample metadata nearly always contained a de-identified subject ID, COVID-19 status, age in years and sex. Where available, HLA class I and class II types were obtained from metadata supplied by the sample provider rather than from assay-based typing.

The junction shows trimming of 3 bases on V and 4 bases on J, plus 17 bases between the germline ends. Including cysteine and phenylalanine, the CDR3 has 16 amino acids. Only the CDR3 DNA is retained, 48 bases long and in frame from the first base. The germline V gene encodes CDR1 SNHLY and CDR2 FYNNEI. Study-wide findings and limitations: How much clinical and demographic metadata was included differed by source and by participant, and the metadata was provided uncurated.

The immunoSEQ Assay, a bias-controlled multiplex PCR, was used to amplify TCRbeta CDR3 regions from genomic DNA. Per the source publication's procedure: The number of nucleated cells in each sample was estimated from the amplification of reference gene primers within the assay. To quantify the absolute abundance of each unique TCRbeta CDR3 rearrangement, sequence reads were collapsed and filtered. Productive Simpson clonality was computed per sample as the square root of Simpson's diversity index over productive rearrangements. The clones in this table, taken by TCRdb from immuneACCESS, are in-frame only. Not every clone is retained; where verified, under half of the shortfall comes from an unresolved V gene, and the cause of the rest is unknown. Clonal size and the V and J genes are those of that table, whereas D and trimming came from the DNA. Present in this sample are over 150,000 clones, around 83% of which were seen just once. The ten largest clones represent roughly 13% of the sample.

Whole blood was collected in K2EDTA tubes by collaborating institutions according to the institutions' own protocols. For TCRbeta analysis, collaborator samples were shipped as frozen whole blood, as isolated PBMCs, or as DNA extracted from either sample type. The receptor was isolated from a human donor in a cohort sampled during active COVID-19. The sequence links TRBV2 to TRBJ2-3; the D gene is unclear. Sequencing was carried out using peripheral blood. CDR3 sequence: CASSDGSQGRPDTQYF. DNA sequence: TGTGCCAGCAGTGACGGGTCCCAAGGCCGTCCAGATACGCAGTATTTT.